This T cell receptor (beta chain) stems from a study of beta chain features in type 1 diabetes. Overall study: In age, gender and cell yields, patients were similar to healthy donors. Examined across all samples were around 110,000,000 sorted cells. Points from the study as a whole: Fewer insertions but more deletions were seen at VDJ junctions in type 1 diabetes patients. Moderate yet significant TCRB CDR3 shortening was seen in Type 1 diabetes patients in all four CD4+ subsets.

This clone was counted between two and nine times. No antigen is known for it. What was sequenced were expressed TCRB transcripts, since all of the isolated RNA had been reverse transcribed. Generated by immunoSEQ multiplex PCR, the TCRdb table keeps only in-frame clones and is missing some. This table holds about 710,000 clones, about 14% found once. Germline CDR1 is MGHDK and CDR2 is SYGVNS. The junction had 10 bases not matched to a gene; V was cut back by 5 bases and J by 8 bases. The CDR3 extends over 15 amino acids. Every donor had blood drawn once into heparin, roughly 100 mL on average. V usage is TRBV25-1 and J usage is TRBJ1-2, with 11 bases aligning to TRBD1. This TCR was sampled from a man aged 18 to 29 with type 1 diabetes. Input material: naive CD4+ T cells from blood. This CDR3 reads CASSPNLGQGVGYTF. The CDR3 DNA reads as TGTGCCAGCAGTCCCAACCTGGGACAGGGGGTCGGCTACACCTTC.